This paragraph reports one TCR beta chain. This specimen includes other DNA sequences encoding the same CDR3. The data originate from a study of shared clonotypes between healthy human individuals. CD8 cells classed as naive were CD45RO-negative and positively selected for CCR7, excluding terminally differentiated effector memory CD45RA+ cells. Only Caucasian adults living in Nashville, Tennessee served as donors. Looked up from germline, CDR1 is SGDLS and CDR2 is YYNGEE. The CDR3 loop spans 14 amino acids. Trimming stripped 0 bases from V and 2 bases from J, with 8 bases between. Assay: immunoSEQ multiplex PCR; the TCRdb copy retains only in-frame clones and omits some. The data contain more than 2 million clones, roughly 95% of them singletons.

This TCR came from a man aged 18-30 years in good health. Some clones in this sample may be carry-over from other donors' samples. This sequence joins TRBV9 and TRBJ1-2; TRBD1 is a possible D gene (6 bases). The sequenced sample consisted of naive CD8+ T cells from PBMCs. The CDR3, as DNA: TGTGCCAGCAGCGTAGGTCAGGGGAACTATGGCTACACCTTC. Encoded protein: CASSVGQGNYGYTF.